A single sample is the source of the 32 T cell receptor beta chains below, sequenced in a study of siplizumab effects on memory and regulatory T cells (dated by TCRdb to about 2019). Mixed lymphocyte reaction cells were cocultured at 37°C for 6 to 7 days. Library preparation used the immunoSEQ multiplex PCR assay. TCRdb carries this immuneACCESS record with in-frame sequences only. Its versions omit some clonotypes, under half of them owing to an unresolved V gene in the studies checked, with the rest unexplained. The sample table contains roughly 11,000 clones; only one count was recorded for around half of them. Around 40% of the sample is held by the ten biggest clonotypes. The antigens of these receptors remain unknown. The sequencing sample was made of CFSE-low (dividing) CD8+ T cells sorted from an allogeneic mixed lymphocyte reaction. The source is a human donor in good health; the cells came from an allogeneic mixed lymphocyte reaction. Some clones in this sample may be carry-over from other donors' samples.

The J gene is TRBJ2-5, the V gene TRBV13; D may correspond to TRBD1 or TRBD2 (5 bases each). V dropped 5 bases and J dropped 5 bases, with 18 bases sitting between them. The germline gives CDR1 PRHDT, CDR2 FYEKMQ (reference sequence). The CDR3 covers 15 residues. Here the CDR3 reads CASSPPSGDRETQYF. The CDR3 DNA follows: TGTGCCAGCAGCCCGCCGTCCGGGGACCGGGAGACCCAGTACTTC. The whole variable domain, remainder taken from reference TRBV13 and TRBJ2-5, is AAGVIQSPRHLIKEKRETATLKCYPIPRHDTVYWYQQGPGQDPQFLISFYEKMQSDKGSIPDRFSAQQFSDYHSELNMSSLELGDSALYFCASSPPSGDRETQYFGPGTRLLVL.

The V and J genes are TRBV11-3 and TRBJ2-3; D is unresolved. Germline CDR1 SGHNT, CDR2 YENEEA. The CDR3 loop spans 13 amino acids. V was trimmed by 1 base and J by 5 bases, leaving 7 bases between them. The CDR3 nucleotides are TGTGCCAGCAGCTTAGCCTGGGGAGATACGCAGTATTTT. This translates into CASSLAWGDTQYF.

This clone qualifies as medium-sized (0.01 to 0.1%). The CDR3 nucleotides read TGTGCCAGCAGTCCTGAGGGACACGGTTTATACGAGCAGTACTTC. Protein: CASSPEGHGLYEQYF. J is TRBJ2-7 and V is TRBV27; maybe TRBD1 (6 bases). Trimming removed 5 bases at V and 4 bases at J, with 18 bases between. The CDR3 sequence is 15 residues long. CDR1 MNHEY and CDR2 SMNVEV come from the germline V gene (reference sequence).

This clone has more than one count but fewer than ten. This sequence joins TRBV27 and TRBJ2-3; D might be TRBD2 (6 bases). The CDR3 consists of 16 residues. V lost 5 bases to trimming and J lost 3 bases, with 18 bases between them. From germline, CDR1 is MNHEY and CDR2 SMNVEV (reference sequence). Here the CDR3 DNA reads TGTGCCAGCAGTCCGCTACTAGCTACTGGGACAGATACGCAGTATTTT. Amino acid sequence: CASSPLLATGTDTQYF.

This chain links TRBV6-4 with TRBJ2-2; D may match TRBD1 or TRBD2 (5 bases each). Germline assignment: CDR1 MRHNA and CDR2 SNTAGT. The ends were cut back, 6 bases at V and 6 bases at J, with 8 bases in the middle. There are 12 residues in the CDR3. CDR3 DNA sequence: TGTGCCAGCAGCGGGGCATCCGGGGAGCTGTTTTTT. Its translation is CASSGASGELFF.

The table lists this clone with a few counts. CDR3 sequence reads: CASSLYTGELFF. Here the CDR3 DNA reads TGTGCCAGCAGTTTATACACCGGGGAGCTGTTTTTT. The chain couples TRBV6-6 to TRBJ2-2; D is unresolved. The CDR3 is made up of 12 amino acids. Germline V lookup: CDR1 MNHNY, CDR2 SVGAGI (reference sequence). The ends were cut back, 4 bases at V and 3 bases at J, with 3 bases in the middle.

This chain uses TRBV5-1 with TRBJ2-7; D may match TRBD1 or TRBD2 (6 bases each). Trimming took 0 bases from V and 6 from J, leaving 16 bases between them. The CDR3 consists of 15 residues. Germline V gene data show CDR1 as SGHRS and CDR2 as YFSETQ. CDR3 sequence: CASSLGRGGPLEQYF. The CDR3 region has the DNA TGCGCCAGCAGCTTGGGCAGGGGAGGTCCCCTCGAGCAGTACTTC.

The chain carries TRBV15 and TRBJ2-3; 13 bases map to TRBD2. Germline V gene lookup returns CDR1 LNHNV and CDR2 YYDKDF (reference sequence). The J segment lost 3 bases and the V segment lost 11 bases, leaving 8 bases of the junction unmatched. CDR3 length: 15 amino acids. This CDR3 is CASTRGLAGTDTQYF. CDR3 DNA: TGTGCCTCAACCCGGGGACTAGCGGGAACAGATACGCAGTATTTT.

The chain carries TRBV4-1 and TRBJ2-7; 7 positions agree with TRBD2. The CDR3 sequence is 15 residues long. V trimming: 3 bases; J trimming: 4 bases; junction bases outside the gene matches: 9. Germline values: CDR1 MGHRA, CDR2 YSYEKL. The CDR3 region is CASSHVTGGIYEQYF. CDR3 bases: TGCGCCAGCAGCCATGTAACGGGAGGTATATACGAGCAGTACTTC.

The gene calls are TRBV2 and TRBJ2-3; the match to TRBD2 covers 15 bases. With 5 bases clipped from V and 5 bases from J, the junction kept 5 bases outside the gene matches. The CDR3 runs 16 residues. Germline values: CDR1 SNHLY, CDR2 FYNNEI. This CDR3 is CASSSRTSGGVDTQYF. CDR3 DNA: TGTGCCAGCAGTTCCAGGACTAGCGGGGGGGTAGATACGCAGTATTTT. Full variable domain (outside the CDR3, taken from reference TRBV2 and TRBJ2-3): EPEVTQTPSHQVTQMGQEVILRCVPISNHLYFYWYRQILGQKVEFLVSFYNNEISEKSEIFDDQFSVERPDGSNFTLKIRSTKLEDSAMYFCASSSRTSGGVDTQYFGPGTRLTVL.

This clone appeared a few times. The chain links TRBV27 to TRBJ2-7, with 7 nucleotides matching TRBD1. The J segment lost 2 bases and the V segment lost 6 bases, leaving 7 bases of the junction unmatched. CDR3 length: 14 amino acids. Germline lookup yields CDR1 MNHEY and CDR2 SMNVEV (reference sequence). The CDR3 protein is CASSQWTGAYEQYF. DNA for the CDR3: TGTGCCAGCAGCCAATGGACAGGAGCCTACGAGCAGTACTTC.

V gene TRBV6-5 combines with J gene TRBJ1-5, with D tentatively TRBD1 (5 bases). Germline values: CDR1 MNHEY, CDR2 SVGAGI. The germline V and J ends were trimmed by 2 bases and 0 bases, with 8 bases remaining between them. This CDR3 has 15 amino acids. The CDR3: CASSYRGGSNQPQHF. In DNA form, the CDR3 reads TGTGCCAGCAGTTACCGGGGGGGTAGCAATCAGCCCCAGCATTTT.

In this sample, this clone turned up a few times. The chain couples TRBV6-5 to TRBJ2-7; D unclear. The CDR3 is made up of 12 amino acids. Germline V gene data show CDR1 as MNHEY and CDR2 as SVGAGI. The V end lost 6 bases, the J end lost 6 bases, and 12 bases lay between the germline ends. As DNA, the CDR3 is TGTGCCAGCAGCTCACCAGGACGCGAGCAGTACTTC. Translating it yields CASSSPGREQYF.

This clone was counted a few times. DNA of the CDR3: TGCGCCAGCAGCCTAGAAAAAGCCCAGACCTACAATGAGCAGTTCTTC. It yields the protein CASSLEKAQTYNEQFF. This chain links TRBV4-1 with TRBJ2-1, with unresolved D. There are 16 residues in the CDR3. Trimming stripped 4 bases from V and 2 bases from J, with 15 bases between. CDR1 and CDR2 from the germline V gene are MGHRA and YSYEKL.

The chain has TRBV6-5 and TRBJ1-1, with D perhaps matching TRBD1 (6 bases). Germline CDR1 and CDR2: MNHEY and SVGAGI. Trimming removed 2 bases from V and 7 bases from J, with 11 bases in between. The CDR3 is 13 amino acids. The CDR3 nucleotides read TGTGCCAGCAGTTACCCTGGACAGCTTGAAGCTTTCTTT. Encoded protein: CASSYPGQLEAFF.

Only a few counts were recorded for this clone. This chain uses TRBV7-8 with TRBJ2-7, with D unresolved. Germline CDR1 reads SGHVS; CDR2 reads FQNEAQ. Trimming removed 2 bases from V and 3 bases from J, with 8 bases in between. The CDR3 runs to 13 residues. CDR3 residues: CASSLSPSYEQYF. The DNA for the CDR3 is TGTGCCAGCAGCTTAAGTCCCAGCTACGAGCAGTACTTC. The full variable domain, its missing parts supplied by reference TRBV7-8 and TRBJ2-7, is GAGVSQSPRYKVAKRGQDVALRCDPISGHVSLFWYQQALGQGPEFLTYFQNEAQLDKSGLPSDRFFAERPEGSVSTLKIQRTQQEDSAVYLCASSLSPSYEQYFGPGTRLTVT.

The rearrangement links TRBV11-2 to TRBJ1-3; D is ambiguous. The CDR3 loop spans 17 amino acids. Trimming removed 5 bases from V and 1 base from J, with 18 bases in between. Per the germline V gene, CDR1 is SGHAT and CDR2 is FQNNGV. In nucleotides, the CDR3 is TGTGCCAGCAGCACCCTGGGCGCGCCGGAATCTGGAAACACCATATATTTT. Translated, it gives CASSTLGAPESGNTIYF.

This clone was observed many times. This sequence joins TRBV6-4 and TRBJ2-1; possibly TRBD1 for D (5 bases). V shed 9 bases and J shed 10 bases, with 10 bases lying between them. Germline V gives CDR1 MRHNA, CDR2 SNTAGT. This CDR3 is built from 10 residues. The CDR3 protein is CARIQEEQFF. DNA for the CDR3: TGTGCCAGGATACAGGAGGAGCAGTTCTTC.

The chain carries TRBV19 and TRBJ2-2, with 9 bases aligning to TRBD2. There are 15 residues in the CDR3. J lost 3 bases, V lost 5 bases, and 4 bases had no gene match. CDR1 is LNHDA and CDR2 is SQIVND in the germline V gene (reference sequence). CDR3 nucleotides: TGTGCCAGTAGTGTTAGCGGGGGTTACACCGGGGAGCTGTTTTTT. Translated, it gives CASSVSGGYTGELFF.

This clone is classed as medium-sized (0.01 to 0.1%). The chain has TRBV19 and TRBJ1-2; no firm D call. Looked up from germline, CDR1 is LNHDA and CDR2 is SQIVND (reference sequence). The CDR3 totals 16 residues. Between the trimmed V and J ends, which lost 1 base and 1 base, there was a span of 13 bases. The DNA for the CDR3 is TGTGCCAGTAGTATAGTCCCCCCTGACCTTAACTATGGCTACACCTTC. Translating it yields CASSIVPPDLNYGYTF.

The CDR3: CASSLDPAGGPYEQYF. For the CDR3, the DNA is TGTGCCAGCAGCTTGGACCCCGCGGGGGGGCCCTACGAGCAGTACTTC. V usage is TRBV5-8 and J usage is TRBJ2-7; TRBD2 matches at 9 bases. With V trimmed by 0 bases and J by 2 bases, 6 bases remained unmatched. The V gene's germline CDR1 is SGHTS and CDR2 YDEGEE. CDR3 size: 16 residues.

There are a few counts of this clone. V gene TRBV7-9 combines with J gene TRBJ2-5; 10 bases map to TRBD2. The CDR3 loop spans 15 amino acids. V dropped 5 bases and J dropped 4; count of bases not matched to a gene: 7. Germline V gene data show CDR1 as SEHNR and CDR2 as FQNEAQ (reference sequence). This CDR3 reads CASSDTSGIGETQYF. The CDR3 nucleotides are TGTGCCAGCAGCGACACTAGCGGGATAGGAGAGACCCAGTACTTC.

This clone is categorized as medium-sized (0.01 to 0.1%). The chain combines TRBV4-1 with TRBJ1-1, with TRBD1 matching 10 bases. The V gene's germline CDR1 is MGHRA and CDR2 YSYEKL. This CDR3 is 16 amino acids long. Trimming took 3 bases from V and 5 from J; bases not matched to a gene: 9. Here the CDR3 reads CASSHLPGQGSTEAFF. CDR3 DNA: TGCGCCAGCAGCCATCTACCGGGACAGGGGAGTACTGAAGCTTTCTTT.

A few counts support this clone. The chain is built from TRBV25-1 and TRBJ2-2; D is uncertain. Trimming took off 3 bases at V and 0 bases at J, with 14 bases between the two ends. There are 17 residues in the CDR3. Germline loops: CDR1 MGHDK, CDR2 SYGVNS. The CDR3 DNA sequence: TGTGCCAGCAGTGACCTTGCGGCTACTCCGAACACCGGGGAGCTGTTTTTT. Its translation is CASSDLAATPNTGELFF.

This clone is medium-sized by share. The chain joins TRBV29-1 to TRBJ1-6; no reliable D call. Deletions cut 0 bases from V and 8 bases from J, with 5 bases between. CDR1 and CDR2 (germline): SQVTM, ANQGSEA. The CDR3 is 12 amino acids. CDR3 nucleotide sequence: TGCAGCGTTGAAGATGGGGATTCACCCCTCCACTTT. It specifies CSVEDGDSPLHF.

This clone was seen a handful of times. The gene calls are TRBV6-5 and TRBJ2-3; 7 bases map to TRBD2. The germline gives CDR1 MNHEY, CDR2 SVGAGI. Trimming removed 2 bases from V and 0 bases from J; junction bases left unmatched: 5. CDR3 size: 16 residues. CDR3 sequence reads: CASSYPDGGSTDTQYF. CDR3 sequence (DNA): TGTGCCAGCAGTTACCCGGACGGGGGGAGCACAGATACGCAGTATTTT.

The chain carries TRBV28 and TRBJ2-1, with 10 bases aligning to TRBD2. CDR3 length equals 18 residues. The V gene's germline CDR1 is MDHEN and CDR2 SYDVKM. V was clipped by 1 base and J by 4 bases; unmatched bases: 10. The CDR3 loop reads CASSLSLRLAGFYNEQFF. The DNA for the CDR3 is TGTGCCAGCAGTTTATCCCTCCGACTAGCGGGCTTTTACAATGAGCAGTTCTTC.

In its sample, this clone was seen a few times. The chain recombines TRBV19 with TRBJ1-1, with D possibly being TRBD1 (6 bases). V lost 5 bases and J 3 bases, leaving 16 bases between the germline ends. Per the germline V gene, CDR1 is LNHDA and CDR2 is SQIVND (reference sequence). This CDR3 has 15 amino acids. The CDR3, as DNA: TGTGCCAGTAGTGAACCGCGGGGGGCGGACACTGAAGCTTTCTTT. As protein: CASSEPRGADTEAFF.

V gene TRBV7-8 combines with J gene TRBJ2-3; 10 bases agree with TRBD2. Germline lookup yields CDR1 SGHVS and CDR2 FQNEAQ. The J segment lost 1 base and the V segment lost 2 bases, leaving 6 bases of the junction unmatched. The CDR3 extends over 17 amino acids. CDR3 amino acids: CASSLPSSGGGTDTQYF. The CDR3 nucleotides are TGTGCCAGCAGCTTACCCTCTAGCGGGGGCGGCACAGATACGCAGTATTTT.

This clone was counted a few times. The V and J genes are TRBV7-3 and TRBJ2-1, with a weak D call TRBD2 (6 bases). The germline V gene encodes CDR1 SGHTA and CDR2 FQGTGA. This CDR3 region has 16 residues. Trimming removed 5 bases at V and 4 bases at J, with 18 bases between. The CDR3 bases are TGTGCCAGCAGCGCATCCGGCCTAGCGTTATACAATGAGCAGTTCTTC. It specifies CASSASGLALYNEQFF.

This clone was seen a handful of times. The V and J genes are TRBV29-1 and TRBJ2-7; 9 bases align to TRBD1. Germline V gene sequence: CDR1 SQVTM, CDR2 ANQGSEA. This CDR3 is built from 14 residues. V lost 2 bases, J lost 3 bases, and 5 bases stayed unmatched. In nucleotides, the CDR3 is TGCAGCGTTGAACACAGGGGGCAGTTCTACGAGCAGTACTTC. Amino acids: CSVEHRGQFYEQYF.

The rearrangement joins TRBV27 to TRBJ2-7; 11 bases line up with TRBD1. This CDR3 comprises 16 residues. Germline V gene data show CDR1 as MNHEY and CDR2 as SMNVEV (reference sequence). Trimming removed 6 bases from V and 2 bases from J; junction bases left unmatched: 9. CDR3 in DNA: TGTGCCAGCAGCCCCGTGAGGACAGGGGGCCCCTACGAGCAGTACTTC. This sequence encodes CASSPVRTGGPYEQYF.